Listed below are T cell receptor beta chains from one sample, sequenced in a study of pediatric ulcerative colitis. Here immunoSEQ multiplex PCR was the method, and the copy in TCRdb shows in-frame clones only, minus some. In the table there are more than 10,000 clones, approximately 71% of which are singletons. Sequenced sample: gut tissue. The receptor source for this set is a boy younger than 18 who was a control in a study of pediatric ulcerative colitis. Both conserved end residues are part of each CDR3. The D gene is left open where the match is weak. A clone size is listed for some rows: how often the clone was seen (once, few, many), or a class if it is expanded.

- | TRBJ1-5 | TRBV4-1 | - | TGCGCCAGCAGCCAGGAGCCGACGGGGGTTCAGCCCCAGCATTTT | CASSQEPTGVQPQHF
- | TRBJ1-5 | TRBV13 | - | TGTGCCAGCAGTAGGGGAAGGGGTCAGCCCCAGCATTTT | CASSRGRGQPQHF
- | TRBJ2-1 | TRBV7-9 | - | TGTGCCAGCAGCTATCTCTACAATGAGCAGTTCTTC | CASSYLYNEQFF
- | TRBJ1-2 | TRBV11-2 | once | TGTGCCAGCGGAGCCCGAAGGGGATATGGCTACACCTTC | CASGARRGYGYTF
TRBD2 | TRBJ2-2 | TRBV5-1 | - | TGCGCCAGCAGCTTTACGGGAGGGCCCCCCGGGGAGCTGTTTTTT | CASSFTGGPPGELFF
- | TRBJ1-4 | TRBV15 | - | TGTGCCACCAGCAGAGATCCCCCTCAGTTTAATGAAAAACTGTTTTTT | CATSRDPPQFNEKLFF
TRBD2 | TRBJ2-3 | TRBV9 | - | TGTGCCAGCAGCGTAGCGGAAGGACTAGCAGGGGTCACAGATACGCAGTATTTT | CASSVAEGLAGVTDTQYF
- | TRBJ1-1 | TRBV7-9 | - | TGTGCCAGCAGCTCCCTCAGGGGCGGGGTGATCATGAACACTGAAGCTTTCTTT | CASSSLRGGVIMNTEAFF
- | TRBJ1-2 | TRBV6-1 | - | TGTGCCAGCAGCCCGGACAGTGGGATTTATGGCTACACCTTC | CASSPDSGIYGYTF
- | TRBJ2-2 | TRBV29-1 | - | TGCAGCGTCGGAGCGGGTGCGAACACCGGGGAGCTGTTTTTT | CSVGAGANTGELFF
TRBD2 | TRBJ2-7 | TRBV7-9 | - | TGTGCCAGCAGCTCCTTAGCGGGAGCGGGGTCGGGATACGAGCAGTACTTC | CASSSLAGAGSGYEQYF
- | TRBJ1-4 | TRBV6-5 | - | TGTGCCAGCAGCCGAAGCGGTGCAACTAATGAAAAACTGTTTTTT | CASSRSGATNEKLFF
- | TRBJ1-1 | TRBV20-1 | - | TGCAGGGGGAAAGGGGGCACTGAAGCTTTCTTT | CRGKGGTEAFF
TRBD2 | TRBJ2-1 | TRBV28 | once | TGTGCCAGCGGGGGGGACAATGAGCAGTTCTTC | CASGGDNEQFF
- | TRBJ1-2 | TRBV29-1 | - | TGCAGCGTTGAAGTCTTATCGGGGTTCGGCTACACCTTC | CSVEVLSGFGYTF
- | TRBJ1-1 | TRBV6-1 | few | TGTGCCAGCAGGGGAAGAGGGAACACTGAAGCTTTCTTT | CASRGRGNTEAFF
TRBD2 | TRBJ2-3 | TRBV9 | - | TGTGCCAGCAGCGTAGCTAAAGCGGGAGGGCCCGGGGGCACAGATACGCAGTATTTT | CASSVAKAGGPGGTDTQYF
- | TRBJ2-3 | TRBV11-1 | - | TGTGCCAGCAGCCCTATGACAGATACGCAGTATTTT | CASSPMTDTQYF
- | TRBJ1-4 | TRBV21-1 | - | TGTGCCAGCAGCAAAGGGGACAGCCCGTCAACTAATGAAAAACTGTTTTTT | CASSKGDSPSTNEKLFF
TRBD1 | TRBJ2-4 | TRBV6-1 | - | TGTGCCAGCACCTTAGTTCGGACAGGGATGAACATTCAGTACTTC | CASTLVRTGMNIQYF
TRBD2 | TRBJ2-1 | TRBV19 | - | TGTGCCAGTAGTTTGGGCCTAGCGGGAGGTCGGGAGCAGTTCTTC | CASSLGLAGGREQFF
TRBD2 | TRBJ2-7 | TRBV7-6 | - | TGTGCCAGCAGCTCCATAAGCGGGAGCTACGAGCAGTACTTC | CASSSISGSYEQYF
- | TRBJ1-2 | TRBV30 | - | TGTGCCTGGAGTCCCCGAGGGATCGGATCCTATGGCTACACCTTC | CAWSPRGIGSYGYTF
- | TRBJ1-1 | TRBV10-3 | - | TGTGCCATCAGTGAGTCGGACCGATCAGAAGCTTTCTTT | CAISESDRSEAFF
- | TRBJ2-7 | TRBV27 | - | TGTGCCAGCAGTTTATTCGTGGGGAGCGAGCAGTACTTC | CASSLFVGSEQYF
- | TRBJ1-5 | TRBV11-2 | - | TGTGCCAGCAGCCACTCCGGACAGAACCATCAGCCCCAGCATTTT | CASSHSGQNHQPQHF
- | TRBJ2-2 | TRBV29-1 | - | TGCAGCGTTATGGGTGGGACGAACACCGGGGAGCTGTTTTTT | CSVMGGTNTGELFF
TRBD2 | TRBJ2-5 | TRBV27 | few | TGTGCCAGCAGTTTATGGGGACTAGCGGGAGGGACACAGACCCAGTACTTC | CASSLWGLAGGTQTQYF